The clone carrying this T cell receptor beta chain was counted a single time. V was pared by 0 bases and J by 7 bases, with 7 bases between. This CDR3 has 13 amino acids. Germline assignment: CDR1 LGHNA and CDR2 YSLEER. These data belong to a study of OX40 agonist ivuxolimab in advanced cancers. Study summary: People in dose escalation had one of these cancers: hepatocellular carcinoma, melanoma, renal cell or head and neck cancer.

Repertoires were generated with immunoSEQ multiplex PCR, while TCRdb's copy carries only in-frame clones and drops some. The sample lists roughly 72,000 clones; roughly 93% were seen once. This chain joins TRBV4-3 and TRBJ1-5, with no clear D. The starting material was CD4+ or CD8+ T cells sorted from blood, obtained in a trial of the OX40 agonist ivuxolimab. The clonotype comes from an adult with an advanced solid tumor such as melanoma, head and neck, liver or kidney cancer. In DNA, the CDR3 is TGCGCCAGCAGCCAAGATGTCGGACAGCCCCAGCATTTT. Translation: CASSQDVGQPQHF.